This T cell receptor (beta chain) comes out of a study of blood T cells in healthy people across ages. Broader study findings: Aged donors had fewer naive CD4+ cells and lower diversity than long-lived donors.

Primed by a sample-barcoded 5' primer and a J-beta primer mix, a second PCR proceeded for about 6 to 11 cycles. MiXCR was run by TCRdb on the 5' RACE reads, yielding one entry per CDR3 protein. The table records nearly 800,000 distinct CDR3 sequences, 25% of them present only once. Worth noting for this clonotype: Its antigen is unknown.

The V and J ends lost 5 bases and 4 bases, in that order; junction bases with no gene match: 7. This CDR3 contains 15 residues. Germline CDR1 is SGHAT and CDR2 is FQNNGV. This sample was shared with a second study, whose subject was T cells of mothers and their children. This second study says: Samples came from three healthy Caucasian mothers and their six children.

This chain joins TRBV11-2 and TRBJ2-3, with 9 nucleotides matching TRBD2. Sequenced: blood. The sequence came from a boy between 5 and 17 years old in good health. The CDR3 DNA follows: TGTGCCAGCAGCCTCGAGACTAGCGGCGCAGATACGCAGTATTTT. It specifies CASSLETSGADTQYF.